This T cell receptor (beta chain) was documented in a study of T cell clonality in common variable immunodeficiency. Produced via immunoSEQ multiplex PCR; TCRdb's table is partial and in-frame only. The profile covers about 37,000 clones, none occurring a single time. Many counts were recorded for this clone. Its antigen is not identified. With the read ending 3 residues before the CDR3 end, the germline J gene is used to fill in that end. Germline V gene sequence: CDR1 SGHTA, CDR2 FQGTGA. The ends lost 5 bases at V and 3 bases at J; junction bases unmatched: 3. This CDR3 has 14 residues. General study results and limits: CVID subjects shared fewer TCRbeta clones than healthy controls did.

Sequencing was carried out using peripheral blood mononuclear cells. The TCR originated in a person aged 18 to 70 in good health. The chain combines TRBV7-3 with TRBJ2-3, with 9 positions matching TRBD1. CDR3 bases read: TGTGCCAGCAGCCCCGACAGGGGGACAGATACG. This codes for CASSPDRGTDT. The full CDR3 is CASSPDRGTDTQYF.